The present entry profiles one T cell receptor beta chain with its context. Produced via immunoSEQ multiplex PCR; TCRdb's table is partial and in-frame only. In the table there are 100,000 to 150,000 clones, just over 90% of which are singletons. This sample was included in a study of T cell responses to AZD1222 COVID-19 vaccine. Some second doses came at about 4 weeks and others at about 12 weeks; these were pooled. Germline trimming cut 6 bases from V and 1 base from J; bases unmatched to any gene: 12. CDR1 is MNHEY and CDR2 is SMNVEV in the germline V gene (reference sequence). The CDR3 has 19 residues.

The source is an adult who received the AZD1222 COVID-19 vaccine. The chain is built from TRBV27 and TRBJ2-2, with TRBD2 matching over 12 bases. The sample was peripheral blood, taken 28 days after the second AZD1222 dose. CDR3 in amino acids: CASSYLGLAGLLNTGELFF. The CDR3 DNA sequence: TGTGCCAGCAGCTATTTGGGACTAGCGGGCCTACTGAACACCGGGGAGCTGTTTTTT.